The TCR beta chain under discussion was sequenced for a study of human T cells and chemical hapten exposure. As for the study in general: Small pooled library volume differences chiefly drove per-sample TCR yield variation.

The CDR3 runs 15 residues. Trimming removed 4 bases at V and 5 bases at J, with 15 bases between. Germline V gene lookup returns CDR1 LGHDT and CDR2 YNNKEL (reference sequence). Blood, whole and unfractionated, served as the source for total RNA extraction. The study's library attached unique molecular identifiers to single cDNA molecules. MiXCR, applied by TCRdb to the 5' RACE reads, yields one record per CDR3 protein. The sample carries some 150,000 distinct CDR3 sequences, around 4% recorded once. The source is a female donor in good health. V gene TRBV3-1 combines with J gene TRBJ2-1; the D gene is possibly TRBD2 (6 bases). The CDR3 reads CASSPRERVNNEQFF. For the CDR3, the DNA is TGTGCCAGCAGCCCCCGCGAGCGGGTAAACAATGAGCAGTTCTTC.